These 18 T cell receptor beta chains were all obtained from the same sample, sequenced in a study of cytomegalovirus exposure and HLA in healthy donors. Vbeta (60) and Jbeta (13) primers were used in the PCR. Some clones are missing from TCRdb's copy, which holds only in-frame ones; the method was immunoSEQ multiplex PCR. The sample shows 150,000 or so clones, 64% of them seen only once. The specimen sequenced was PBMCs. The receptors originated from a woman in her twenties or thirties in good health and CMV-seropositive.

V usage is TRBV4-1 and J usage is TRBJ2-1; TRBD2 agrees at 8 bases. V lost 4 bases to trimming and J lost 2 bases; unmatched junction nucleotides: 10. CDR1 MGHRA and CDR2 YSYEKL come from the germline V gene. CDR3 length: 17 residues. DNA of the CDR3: TGCGCCAGCAGCCCCCGCAGCGGGGGAGTCCCCTACAATGAGCAGTTCTTC. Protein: CASSPRSGGVPYNEQFF.

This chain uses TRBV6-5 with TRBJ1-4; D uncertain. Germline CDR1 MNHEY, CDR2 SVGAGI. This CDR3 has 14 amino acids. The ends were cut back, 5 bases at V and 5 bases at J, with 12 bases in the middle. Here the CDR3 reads CASSAPERNEKLFF. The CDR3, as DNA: TGTGCCAGCAGTGCGCCGGAGCGGAATGAAAAACTGTTTTTT.

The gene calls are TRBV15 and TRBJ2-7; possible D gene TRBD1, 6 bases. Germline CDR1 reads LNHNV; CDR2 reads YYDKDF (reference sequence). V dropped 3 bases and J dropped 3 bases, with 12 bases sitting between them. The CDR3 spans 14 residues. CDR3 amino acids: CATSRDIQGYEQYF. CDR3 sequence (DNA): TGTGCCACCAGCAGGGATATACAGGGCTACGAGCAGTACTTC.

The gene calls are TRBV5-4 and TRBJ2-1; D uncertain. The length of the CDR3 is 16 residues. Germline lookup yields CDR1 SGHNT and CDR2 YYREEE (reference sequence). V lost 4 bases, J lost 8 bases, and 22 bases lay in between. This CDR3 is CASSDITMTVSHEQFF. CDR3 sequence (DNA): TGTGCCAGCAGCGACATCACGATGACCGTAAGCCATGAGCAGTTCTTC.

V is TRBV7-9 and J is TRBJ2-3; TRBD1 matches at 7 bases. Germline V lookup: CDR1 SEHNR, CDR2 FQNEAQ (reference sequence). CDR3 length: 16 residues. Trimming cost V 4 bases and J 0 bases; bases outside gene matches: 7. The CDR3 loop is CASSSRDRASTDTQYF. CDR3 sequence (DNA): TGTGCCAGCAGCTCCCGGGACAGAGCTAGCACAGATACGCAGTATTTT.

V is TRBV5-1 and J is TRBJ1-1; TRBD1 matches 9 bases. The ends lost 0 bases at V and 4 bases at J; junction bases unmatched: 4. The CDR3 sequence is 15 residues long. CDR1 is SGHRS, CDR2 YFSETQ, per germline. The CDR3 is CASSLAGTGSTEAFF. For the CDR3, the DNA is TGCGCCAGCAGCTTGGCCGGGACAGGGAGCACTGAAGCTTTCTTT. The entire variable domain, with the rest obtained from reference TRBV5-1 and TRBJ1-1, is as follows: KAGVTQTPRYLIKTRGQQVTLSCSPISGHRSVSWYQQTPGQGLQFLFEYFSETQRNKGNFPGRFSGRQFSNSRSEMNVSTLELGDSALYLCASSLAGTGSTEAFFGQGTRLTVV.

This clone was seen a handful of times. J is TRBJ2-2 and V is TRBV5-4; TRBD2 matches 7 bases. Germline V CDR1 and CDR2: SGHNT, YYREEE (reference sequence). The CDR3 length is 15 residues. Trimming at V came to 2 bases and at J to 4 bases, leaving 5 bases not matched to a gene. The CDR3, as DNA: TGTGCCAGCAGCTTAAGCGGGGCGTCCACCGGGGAGCTGTTTTTT. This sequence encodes CASSLSGASTGELFF.

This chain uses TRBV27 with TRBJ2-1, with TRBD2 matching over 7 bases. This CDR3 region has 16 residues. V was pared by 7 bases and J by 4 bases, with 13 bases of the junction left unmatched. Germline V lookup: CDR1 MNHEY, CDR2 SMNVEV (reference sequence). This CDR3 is CASTTAWREKYNEQFF. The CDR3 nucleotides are TGTGCCAGCACCACCGCGTGGCGGGAGAAGTACAATGAGCAGTTCTTC.

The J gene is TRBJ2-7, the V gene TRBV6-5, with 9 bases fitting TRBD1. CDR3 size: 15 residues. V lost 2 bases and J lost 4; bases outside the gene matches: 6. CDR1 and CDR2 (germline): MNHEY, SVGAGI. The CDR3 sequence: CASSYPGQGQYEQYF. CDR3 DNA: TGTGCCAGCAGTTACCCCGGACAGGGGCAGTACGAGCAGTACTTC.

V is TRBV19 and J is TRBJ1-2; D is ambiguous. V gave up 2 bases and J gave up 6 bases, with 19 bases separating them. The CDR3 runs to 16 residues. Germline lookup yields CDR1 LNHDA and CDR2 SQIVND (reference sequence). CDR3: CASSILGAGNGDGYTF. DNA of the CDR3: TGTGCCAGTAGTATACTGGGAGCGGGAAATGGGGATGGCTACACCTTC.

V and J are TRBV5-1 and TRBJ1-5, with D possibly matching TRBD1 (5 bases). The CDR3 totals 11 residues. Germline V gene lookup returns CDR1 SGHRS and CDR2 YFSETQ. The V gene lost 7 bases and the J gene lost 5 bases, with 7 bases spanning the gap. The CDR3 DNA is TGCGCCAGCGGGGGGGATCAGCCCCAGCATTTT. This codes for CASGGDQPQHF.

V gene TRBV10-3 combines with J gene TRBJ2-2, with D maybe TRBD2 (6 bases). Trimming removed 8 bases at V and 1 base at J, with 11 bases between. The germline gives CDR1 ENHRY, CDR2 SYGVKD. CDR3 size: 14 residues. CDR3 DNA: TGTGCCATCTCCGCGCGGGGGAACACCGGGGAGCTGTTTTTT. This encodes CAISARGNTGELFF.

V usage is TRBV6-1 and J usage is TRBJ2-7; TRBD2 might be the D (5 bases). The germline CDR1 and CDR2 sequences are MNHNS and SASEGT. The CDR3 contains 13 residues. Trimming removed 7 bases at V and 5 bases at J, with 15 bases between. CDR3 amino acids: CASTALGRNEQYF. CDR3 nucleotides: TGTGCCAGCACCGCCCTAGGGAGAAACGAGCAGTACTTC.

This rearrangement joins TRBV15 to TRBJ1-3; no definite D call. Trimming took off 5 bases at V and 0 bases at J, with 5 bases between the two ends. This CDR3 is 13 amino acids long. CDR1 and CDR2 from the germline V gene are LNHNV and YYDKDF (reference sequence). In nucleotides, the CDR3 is TGTGCCACCAGCCCCGTCTCTGGAAACACCATATATTTT. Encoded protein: CATSPVSGNTIYF.

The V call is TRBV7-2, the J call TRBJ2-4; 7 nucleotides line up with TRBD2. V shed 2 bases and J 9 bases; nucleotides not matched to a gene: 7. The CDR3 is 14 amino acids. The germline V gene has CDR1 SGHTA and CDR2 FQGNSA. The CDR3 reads CASSLNIREGIQYF. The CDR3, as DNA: TGTGCCAGCAGCTTAAATATCAGGGAGGGCATTCAGTACTTC.

CDR3 amino acids: CASSLDRAGYTF. The CDR3 DNA reads as TGCGCCAGCAGCCTGGACAGGGCTGGCTACACCTTC. V usage is TRBV5-1 and J usage is TRBJ1-2, with 8 bases matching TRBD1. J lost 7 bases, V lost 4 bases, and 3 bases had no gene match. Germline values: CDR1 SGHRS, CDR2 YFSETQ. The CDR3 is made up of 12 amino acids.

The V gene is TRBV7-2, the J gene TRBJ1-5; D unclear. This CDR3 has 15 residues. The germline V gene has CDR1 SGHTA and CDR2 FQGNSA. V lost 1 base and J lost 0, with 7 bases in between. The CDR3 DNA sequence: TGTGCCAGCAGCTTAGGAGGTTATAGCAATCAGCCCCAGCATTTT. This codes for CASSLGGYSNQPQHF.

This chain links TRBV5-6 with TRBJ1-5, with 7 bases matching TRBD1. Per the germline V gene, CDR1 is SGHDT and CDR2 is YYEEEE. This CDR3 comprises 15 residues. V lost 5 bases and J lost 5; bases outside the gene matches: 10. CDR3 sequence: CASRPFRDSDQPQHF. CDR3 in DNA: TGTGCCAGCAGACCTTTCCGGGACAGTGATCAGCCCCAGCATTTT.